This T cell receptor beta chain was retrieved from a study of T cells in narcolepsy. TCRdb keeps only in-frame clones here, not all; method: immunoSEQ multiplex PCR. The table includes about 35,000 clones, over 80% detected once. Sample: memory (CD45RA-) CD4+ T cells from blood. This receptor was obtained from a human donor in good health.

CDR3 nucleotide sequence: TGTGCCAGCAGCCCCCAAGGACTGCAATACAATGAGCAGTTCTTC. It yields the protein CASSPQGLQYNEQFF. The chain employs TRBV9 and TRBJ2-1; perhaps TRBD2 as D (5 bases). Germline V gene sequence: CDR1 SGDLS, CDR2 YYNGEE. V shed 4 bases and J shed 4 bases, with 15 bases lying between them. This CDR3 contains 15 residues.